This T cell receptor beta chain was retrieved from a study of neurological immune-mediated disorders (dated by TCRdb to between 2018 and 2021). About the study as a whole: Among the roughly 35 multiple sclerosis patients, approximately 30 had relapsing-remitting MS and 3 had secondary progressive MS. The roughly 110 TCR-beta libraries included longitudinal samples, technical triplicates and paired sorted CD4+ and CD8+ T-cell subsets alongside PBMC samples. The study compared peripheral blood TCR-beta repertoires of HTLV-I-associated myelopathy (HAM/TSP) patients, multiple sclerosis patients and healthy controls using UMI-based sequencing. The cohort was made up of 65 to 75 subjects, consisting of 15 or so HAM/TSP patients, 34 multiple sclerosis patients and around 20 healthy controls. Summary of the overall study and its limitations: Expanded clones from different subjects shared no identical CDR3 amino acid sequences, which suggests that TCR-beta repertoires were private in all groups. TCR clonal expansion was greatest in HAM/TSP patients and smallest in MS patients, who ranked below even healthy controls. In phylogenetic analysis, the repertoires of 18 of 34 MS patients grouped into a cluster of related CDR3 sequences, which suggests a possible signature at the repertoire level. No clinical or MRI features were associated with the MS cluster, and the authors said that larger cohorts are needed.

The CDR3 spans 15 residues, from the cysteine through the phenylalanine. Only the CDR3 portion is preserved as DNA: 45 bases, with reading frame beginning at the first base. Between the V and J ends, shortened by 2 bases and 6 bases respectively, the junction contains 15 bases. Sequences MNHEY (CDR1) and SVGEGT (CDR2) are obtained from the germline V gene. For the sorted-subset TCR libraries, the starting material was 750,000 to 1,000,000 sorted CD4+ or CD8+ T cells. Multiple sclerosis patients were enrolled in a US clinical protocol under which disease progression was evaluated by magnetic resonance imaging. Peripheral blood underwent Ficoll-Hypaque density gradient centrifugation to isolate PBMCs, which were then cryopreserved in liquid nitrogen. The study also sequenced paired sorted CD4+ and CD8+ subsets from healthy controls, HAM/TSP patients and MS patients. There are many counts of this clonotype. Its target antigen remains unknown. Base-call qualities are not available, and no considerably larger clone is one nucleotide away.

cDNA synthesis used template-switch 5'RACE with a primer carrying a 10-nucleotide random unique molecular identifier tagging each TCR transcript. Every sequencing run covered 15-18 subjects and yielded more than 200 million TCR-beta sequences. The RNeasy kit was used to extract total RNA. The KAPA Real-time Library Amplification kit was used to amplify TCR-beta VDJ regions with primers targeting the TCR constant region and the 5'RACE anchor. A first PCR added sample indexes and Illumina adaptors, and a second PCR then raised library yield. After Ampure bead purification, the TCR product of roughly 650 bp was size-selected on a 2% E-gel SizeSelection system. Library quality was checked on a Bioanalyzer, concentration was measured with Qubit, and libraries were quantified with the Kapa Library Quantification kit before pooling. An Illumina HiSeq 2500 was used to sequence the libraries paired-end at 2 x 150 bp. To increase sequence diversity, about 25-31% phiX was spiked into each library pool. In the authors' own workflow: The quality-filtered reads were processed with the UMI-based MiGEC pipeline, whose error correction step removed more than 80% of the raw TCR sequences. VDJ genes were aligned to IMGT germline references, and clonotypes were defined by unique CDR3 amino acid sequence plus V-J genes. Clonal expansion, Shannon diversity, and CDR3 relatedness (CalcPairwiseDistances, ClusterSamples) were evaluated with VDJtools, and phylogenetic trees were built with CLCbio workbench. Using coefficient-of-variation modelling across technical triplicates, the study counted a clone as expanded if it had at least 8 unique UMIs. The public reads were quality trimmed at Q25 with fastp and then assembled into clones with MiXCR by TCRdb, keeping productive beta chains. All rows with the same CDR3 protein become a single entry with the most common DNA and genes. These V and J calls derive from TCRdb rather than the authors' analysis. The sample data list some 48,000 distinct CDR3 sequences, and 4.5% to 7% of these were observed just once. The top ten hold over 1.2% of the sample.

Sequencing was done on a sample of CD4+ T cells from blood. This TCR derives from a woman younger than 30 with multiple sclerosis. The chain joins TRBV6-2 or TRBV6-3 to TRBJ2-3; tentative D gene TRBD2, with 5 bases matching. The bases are TGTGCCAGCAGTTACCGCGGCGGAGGCCGGGATACGCAGTATTTT. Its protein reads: CASSYRGGGRDTQYF.